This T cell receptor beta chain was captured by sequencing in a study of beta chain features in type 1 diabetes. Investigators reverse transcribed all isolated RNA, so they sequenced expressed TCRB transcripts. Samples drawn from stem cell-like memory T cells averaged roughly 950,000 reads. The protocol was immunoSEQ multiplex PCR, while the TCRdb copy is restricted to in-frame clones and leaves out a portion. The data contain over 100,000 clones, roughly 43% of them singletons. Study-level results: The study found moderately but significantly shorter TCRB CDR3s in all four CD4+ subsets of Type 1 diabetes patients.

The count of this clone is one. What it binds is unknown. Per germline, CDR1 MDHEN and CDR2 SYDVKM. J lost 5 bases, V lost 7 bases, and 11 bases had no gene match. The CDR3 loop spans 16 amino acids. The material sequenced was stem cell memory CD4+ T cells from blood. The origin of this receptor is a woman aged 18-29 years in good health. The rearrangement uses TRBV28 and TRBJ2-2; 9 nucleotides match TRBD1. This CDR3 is CASTRFTGTGTGELFF. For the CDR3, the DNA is TGTGCCAGCACACGTTTTACCGGGACAGGGACCGGGGAGCTGTTTTTT.